The rows below give T cell receptor beta chains drawn from one sample of a study of blood T cell repertoires in COVID-19. Using immunoSEQ multiplex PCR, the repertoire was profiled, and TCRdb retains in-frame clones only, with some absent. The table has under 250,000 clones, roughly 88% seen once. The sample was peripheral blood. The receptors derive from a man in his forties or fifties with COVID-19, enrolled during active disease. The CDR3 runs from the conserved cysteine through the conserved F or W. Each record gives: CDR3 protein, CDR3 length, D gene, J gene, V gene. A D gene is named only where the DNA matches it firmly.

CSVGDIKAFF | 10 | NA | TRBJ1-1 | TRBV29-1
CASSDQFNYGYTF | 13 | NA | TRBJ1-2 | TRBV6-1
CASSLSGQSYEQYF | 14 | TRBD1 | TRBJ2-7 | TRBV7-2
CASSNRAVNTGELFF | 15 | NA | TRBJ2-2 | TRBV4-2
CASSAGQGLPYEQYF | 15 | TRBD1 | TRBJ2-7 | TRBV9
CASSEAGENYGYTF | 14 | NA | TRBJ1-2 | TRBV25-1
CASSWRGTRTDTQYF | 15 | TRBD2 | TRBJ2-3 | TRBV28
CAWSVPSGTDTQYF | 14 | NA | TRBJ2-3 | TRBV30
CASSHSNQPQHF | 12 | NA | TRBJ1-5 | TRBV5-6
CASSLGQGREQYF | 13 | TRBD1 | TRBJ2-7 | TRBV7-9
CASSSPSGKSSEQYF | 15 | TRBD2 | TRBJ2-7 | TRBV11-2
CASSEGGDNSPLHF | 14 | NA | TRBJ1-6 | TRBV6-1
CASIRAGGPREQFF | 14 | TRBD2 | TRBJ2-1 | TRBV11-2
CASRETGGNQPQHF | 14 | NA | TRBJ1-5 | TRBV2
CASSLAGATDTQYF | 14 | TRBD2 | TRBJ2-3 | TRBV3-1/TRBV3-2
CASSTGTGEAFF | 12 | TRBD1 | TRBJ1-1 | TRBV6-5
CASSLTTGGLNYGYTF | 16 | TRBD1 | TRBJ1-2 | TRBV6-2/TRBV6-3
CASSYYGQGAGETQYF | 16 | TRBD1 | TRBJ2-5 | TRBV6-5